The 32 T cell receptor beta chains below come from one sample, sequenced in a study of long-term antiretroviral therapy in people with HIV. The immunoSEQ assay was v3.0, run at survey level. The protocol was immunoSEQ multiplex PCR, while the TCRdb copy is restricted to in-frame clones and leaves out a portion. The sample consists of some 20,000 clones, more than 65% of them appearing once. Sequencing was performed on unsorted PBMCs, taken roughly 2.3 years after starting antiretroviral therapy. The receptor set was obtained from a man in his forties or fifties with HIV.

The gene calls are TRBV5-1 and TRBJ1-3, with TRBD1 as a possible D gene (6 bases). Per germline, CDR1 SGHRS and CDR2 YFSETQ. The CDR3 loop spans 15 amino acids. V gave up 0 bases and J gave up 0 bases, with 7 bases separating them. Written as DNA, the CDR3 is TGCGCCAGCAGCTTGGAGGGGGACTCTGGAAACACCATATATTTT. Protein: CASSLEGDSGNTIYF.

The rearrangement links TRBV7-3 to TRBJ2-7; 14 nucleotides align to TRBD2. Looked up from germline, CDR1 is SGHTA and CDR2 is FQGTGA. This CDR3 contains 16 residues. Unmatched junction bases numbered 6, after V lost 5 bases and J lost 3 bases. In DNA, the CDR3 is TGTGCCAGCAGCGGGGGGACTAGCGGGAGTGGCTACGAGCAGTACTTC. Protein product: CASSGGTSGSGYEQYF. The full variable domain, with the rest looked up from reference TRBV7-3 and TRBJ2-7, is GAGVSQTPSNKVTEKGKYVELRCDPISGHTALYWYRQSLGQGPEFLIYFQGTGAADDSGLPNDRFFAVRPEGSVSTLKIQRTERGDSAVYLCASSGGTSGSGYEQYFGPGTRLTVT.

V and J are TRBV6-5 and TRBJ1-1, with no clear D. The CDR3 consists of 12 residues. Trimming removed 8 bases at V and 2 bases at J, with 9 bases between. The germline gives CDR1 MNHEY, CDR2 SVGAGI. CDR3 sequence (DNA): TGTGCCAGCTTGTCCGGAAACACTGAAGCTTTCTTT. It encodes CASLSGNTEAFF.

J is TRBJ2-3 and V is TRBV18; no definite D call. Trimming took off 6 bases at V and 4 bases at J, with 11 bases between the two ends. This CDR3 region has 13 residues. CDR1 is KGHSH, CDR2 LQKENI, per germline. The CDR3 loop is CASSFHLSDTQYF. The DNA for the CDR3 is TGTGCCAGCTCTTTCCATTTGTCAGATACGCAGTATTTT.

This CDR3 is CAISEGSGGRGDTQYF. The DNA of the CDR3 is TGTGCCATCAGTGAGGGTAGCGGGGGACGCGGGGATACGCAGTATTTT. J is TRBJ2-3 and V is TRBV10-3; the match to TRBD2 covers 9 bases. With V trimmed by 2 bases and J by 6 bases, 9 bases remained unmatched. Germline V lookup: CDR1 ENHRY, CDR2 SYGVKD. This CDR3 region has 16 residues.

The V and J genes are TRBV6-6 and TRBJ1-1; D not resolved. CDR3 size: 12 residues. Germline CDR1 and CDR2: MNHNY and SVGAGI (reference sequence). The V end lost 4 bases, the J end lost 11 bases, and 14 bases lay between the germline ends. The CDR3 DNA is TGTGCCAGCAGTTCTGCGGACCGGAGGGCTTTCTTT. Translating gives CASSSADRRAFF.

The gene calls are TRBV2 and TRBJ1-2; the D gene is possibly TRBD1 (6 bases). Trimming pared 5 bases from V and 3 bases from J, leaving 13 bases between. This CDR3 is 14 amino acids long. Germline loops: CDR1 SNHLY, CDR2 FYNNEI. The CDR3 protein is CASSRGGGHYGYTF. In nucleotides, the CDR3 is TGTGCCAGCAGTAGGGGGGGCGGTCACTATGGCTACACCTTC.

The count of this clone is one. This chain links TRBV5-1 with TRBJ2-5; 8 nucleotides align to TRBD2. The germline V gene encodes CDR1 SGHRS and CDR2 YFSETQ. Trimming cost V 4 bases and J 1 base; bases outside gene matches: 9. The CDR3 is 16 residues long. CDR3 sequence (DNA): TGCGCCAGCAGCCCCTCTGGCGGGGGGTCCCAAGAGACCCAGTACTTC. Its translation: CASSPSGGGSQETQYF.

V usage is TRBV6-5 and J usage is TRBJ1-1; D unresolved. There are 15 residues in the CDR3. The V gene's germline CDR1 is MNHEY and CDR2 SVGAGI. The V end lost 6 bases, the J end lost 6 bases, and 20 bases lay between the germline ends. The CDR3 DNA follows: TGTGCCAGCAGAACGGGATTGGCTTCCCCCTCTGAAGCTTTCTTT. The encoded protein is CASRTGLASPSEAFF.

This chain uses TRBV19 with TRBJ1-5; perhaps TRBD1 as D (5 bases). CDR3 length equals 14 residues. The germline V gene has CDR1 LNHDA and CDR2 SQIVND (reference sequence). V lost 7 bases and J lost 7, with 17 bases in between. The CDR3 region is CASTFQEGAQPQHF. DNA for the CDR3: TGTGCCAGTACTTTTCAGGAAGGGGCACAGCCCCAGCATTTT.

This sequence joins TRBV7-3 and TRBJ2-7, with D tentatively TRBD1 (6 bases). Germline V CDR1 and CDR2: SGHTA, FQGTGA. V lost 4 bases and J 5 bases, leaving 15 bases between the germline ends. The CDR3 spans 14 residues. CDR3 sequence reads: CASSSAGTNDEQYF. The CDR3 bases are TGTGCCAGCAGCTCCGCCGGGACAAACGACGAGCAGTACTTC.

This chain joins TRBV5-1 and TRBJ1-1; tentative D call: TRBD1 (5 bases). This CDR3 has 12 amino acids. V was clipped by 4 bases and J by 8 bases, with 12 bases between them. Germline CDR1 and CDR2: SGHRS and YFSETQ. CDR3 sequence: CASSKMGTEAFF. The CDR3 DNA is TGCGCCAGCAGCAAGATGGGGACCGAAGCTTTCTTT. Full variable domain (outside the CDR3, taken from reference TRBV5-1 and TRBJ1-1): KAGVTQTPRYLIKTRGQQVTLSCSPISGHRSVSWYQQTPGQGLQFLFEYFSETQRNKGNFPGRFSGRQFSNSRSEMNVSTLELGDSALYLCASSKMGTEAFFGQGTRLTVV.

This rearrangement joins TRBV7-9 to TRBJ2-1, with 13 bases aligning to TRBD2. The CDR3 has 17 amino acids. CDR1 SEHNR and CDR2 FQNEAQ come from the germline V gene (reference sequence). V shed 4 bases and J 4 bases; nucleotides not matched to a gene: 7. The CDR3 reads CASSSRLAGGGYNEQFF. CDR3 coding DNA: TGTGCCAGCAGCTCTAGACTAGCGGGAGGCGGATACAATGAGCAGTTCTTC.

V is TRBV15 and J is TRBJ1-4; no clear D gene. Germline values: CDR1 LNHNV, CDR2 YYDKDF (reference sequence). This CDR3 comprises 14 residues. Trimming removed 1 base at V and 3 bases at J, with 6 bases between. The CDR3 here is CATSRVKANEKLFF. CDR3 sequence (DNA): TGTGCCACCAGCAGAGTGAAGGCTAATGAAAAACTGTTTTTT. Based on the CDR3 plus reference TRBV15 and TRBJ1-4, the full variable domain is DAMVIQNPRYQVTQFGKPVTLSCSQTLNHNVMYWYQQKSSQAPKLLFHYYDKDFNNEADTPDNFQSRRPNTSFCFLDIRSPGLGDTAMYLCATSRVKANEKLFFGSGTQLSVL.

This chain connects TRBV5-5 to TRBJ2-7; D possibly matches TRBD1 or TRBD2 (5 bases each). Germline V lookup: CDR1 SGHKS, CDR2 YYEKEE (reference sequence). V lost 4 bases, J lost 6 bases, and 23 bases lay in between. This CDR3 is 16 amino acids long. The CDR3 reads CASSPHDKDGTGEQYF. The CDR3, as DNA: TGTGCCAGCAGCCCCCACGATAAGGACGGGACGGGCGAGCAGTACTTC.

This rearrangement joins TRBV9 to TRBJ1-1; the D gene is possibly TRBD1 (6 bases). Germline V gives CDR1 SGDLS, CDR2 YYNGEE. V dropped 0 bases and J dropped 2 bases, with 11 bases sitting between them. CDR3 length: 15 amino acids. The CDR3, as DNA: TGTGCCAGCAGCGTAGACACAGGGACCAACACTGAAGCTTTCTTT. This sequence encodes CASSVDTGTNTEAFF.

This chain links TRBV5-4 with TRBJ1-1; D is undetermined. The germline V and J ends were trimmed by 2 bases and 6 bases, with 14 bases remaining between them. The CDR3 sequence is 14 residues long. Germline CDR1 and CDR2: SGHNT and YYREEE (reference sequence). CDR3 loop: CASSFSGGVAEAFF. The CDR3, as DNA: TGTGCCAGCAGCTTCTCCGGCGGAGTTGCTGAAGCTTTCTTT. Filled out from reference TRBV5-4 and TRBJ1-1, the complete variable domain reads ETGVTQSPTHLIKTRGQQVTLRCSSQSGHNTVSWYQQALGQGPQFIFQYYREEENGRGNFPPRFSGLQFPNYSSELNVNALELDDSALYLCASSFSGGVAEAFFGQGTRLTVV.

The chain employs TRBV12-5 and TRBJ1-2, with 9 positions matching TRBD1. Germline lookup yields CDR1 LGHNT and CDR2 FRNRAP. Losses at the gene ends were 6 bases for V and 5 bases for J; bases not matched to a gene: 13. The CDR3 length is 16 residues. CDR3 protein: CASGSGTGTLIYGYTF. In DNA form, the CDR3 reads TGTGCTAGTGGCTCCGGGACAGGGACCCTGATTTATGGCTACACCTTC. Filled out from reference TRBV12-5 and TRBJ1-2, the complete variable domain reads DARVTQTPRHKVTEMGQEVTMRCQPILGHNTVFWYRQTMMQGLELLAYFRNRAPLDDSGMPKDRFSAEMPDATLATLKIQPSEPRDSAVYFCASGSGTGTLIYGYTFGSGTRLTVV.

The chain carries TRBV19 and TRBJ2-6; D remains unclear. This CDR3 is 17 amino acids long. Germline V gene lookup returns CDR1 LNHDA and CDR2 SQIVND (reference sequence). Trimming stripped 7 bases from V and 0 bases from J, with 16 bases between. The CDR3 DNA reads TGTGCCAGTACCCCTTTCGGTAGCAGCTCTGGGGCCAACGTCCTGACTTTC. Translating it yields CASTPFGSSSGANVLTF. Combining the CDR3 with reference TRBV19 and TRBJ2-6 gives the whole variable domain DGGITQSPKYLFRKEGQNVTLSCEQNLNHDAMYWYRQDPGQGLRLIYYSQIVNDFQKGDIAEGYSVSREKKESFPLTVTSAQKNPTAFYLCASTPFGSSSGANVLTFGAGSRLTVL.

The J gene is TRBJ2-2, the V gene TRBV6-1; D is possibly TRBD1 (5 bases). Germline CDR1 and CDR2: MNHNS and SASEGT. This CDR3 spans 15 amino acids. V gave up 4 bases and J gave up 2 bases, with 11 bases separating them. The CDR3 sequence is CASSGRALNTGELFF. Written as DNA, the CDR3 is TGTGCCAGCAGTGGCAGGGCCCTAAACACCGGGGAGCTGTTTTTT.

The genes are TRBV7-2 and TRBJ1-4, with 7 bases fitting TRBD1. Germline loops: CDR1 SGHTA, CDR2 FQGNSA. J was trimmed by 8 bases and V by 5 bases; bases with no gene match: 11. There are 15 residues in the CDR3. CDR3: CASSPTGAGGEKLFF. The CDR3 DNA follows: TGTGCCAGCAGCCCCACAGGGGCGGGAGGCGAAAAACTGTTTTTT.

The chain uses TRBV5-4 and TRBJ2-1; D unresolved. The V gene's germline CDR1 is SGHNT and CDR2 YYREEE (reference sequence). The CDR3 length is 18 residues. V dropped 3 bases and J dropped 0 bases, with 19 bases sitting between them. CDR3: CASSSTDRSSSSYNEQFF. The CDR3 nucleotides are TGTGCCAGCAGCTCTACAGACCGGTCCTCGAGCTCCTACAATGAGCAGTTCTTC.

The chain is built from TRBV5-4 and TRBJ2-3; D not certain. The CDR3 covers 16 residues. CDR1 SGHNT and CDR2 YYREEE come from the germline V gene (reference sequence). Trimming stripped 0 bases from V and 2 bases from J, with 13 bases between. CDR3 region: CASSLEVGGSTDTQYF. The CDR3 DNA sequence: TGTGCCAGCAGCTTGGAGGTGGGCGGCTCCACAGATACGCAGTATTTT.

V and J are TRBV14 and TRBJ1-6; D remains unclear. The germline CDR1 and CDR2 sequences are SGHDN and FVKESK. The V gene lost 0 bases and the J gene lost 9 bases, with 0 bases spanning the gap. The CDR3 length is 11 residues. As DNA, the CDR3 is TGTGCCAGCAGCCAAGATTCACCCCTCCACTTT. Encoded protein: CASSQDSPLHF.

The rearrangement uses TRBV10-3 and TRBJ2-3, with D maybe TRBD2 (5 bases). The germline gives CDR1 ENHRY, CDR2 SYGVKD. The CDR3 spans 15 residues. V was clipped by 4 bases and J by 2 bases, with 13 bases between them. Written as DNA, the CDR3 is TGTGCCATCAGTGGGGCGGGCCTACTCACAGATACGCAGTATTTT. Its protein product is CAISGAGLLTDTQYF.

In nucleotides, the CDR3 is TGTGCCAGCAGCTTGGGGGGAGGCGGCTACACCTTC. Its translation: CASSLGGGGYTF. The chain has TRBV5-6 and TRBJ1-2; D is ambiguous. V lost 0 bases and J lost 8, with 8 bases in between. The CDR3 consists of 12 residues. Germline V CDR1 and CDR2: SGHDT, YYEEEE. Filled out from reference TRBV5-6 and TRBJ1-2, the complete variable domain reads DAGVTQSPTHLIKTRGQQVTLRCSPKSGHDTVSWYQQALGQGPQFIFQYYEEEERQRGNFPDRFSGHQFPNYSSELNVNALLLGDSALYLCASSLGGGGYTFGSGTRLTVV.

This sequence joins TRBV18 and TRBJ2-2; D is ambiguous. Trimming pared 2 bases from V and 4 bases from J, leaving 8 bases between. The germline CDR1 and CDR2 sequences are KGHSH and LQKENI. This CDR3 contains 14 residues. The CDR3 loop reads CASSPGAFTGELFF. The CDR3 DNA is TGTGCCAGCTCACCAGGAGCCTTCACCGGGGAGCTGTTTTTT.

The chain carries TRBV5-4 and TRBJ2-3; unclear D gene. Germline V gene sequence: CDR1 SGHNT, CDR2 YYREEE (reference sequence). The CDR3 extends over 16 amino acids. Deletions cut 3 bases from V and 0 bases from J, with 14 bases between. The CDR3 nucleotides read TGTGCCAGCAGCTCGGAACCGGGCGCTAGCACAGATACGCAGTATTTT. Protein sequence: CASSSEPGASTDTQYF.

V is TRBV10-3 and J is TRBJ2-1; unclear D gene. Trimming took 3 bases from V and 10 from J, leaving 7 bases between them. The CDR3 contains 11 residues. Germline lookup yields CDR1 ENHRY and CDR2 SYGVKD. CDR3 in amino acids: CAISDGLEQFF. CDR3 coding DNA: TGTGCCATCAGTGACGGGCTAGAGCAGTTCTTC.

The chain links TRBV7-6 to TRBJ2-7; D not resolved. The CDR3 totals 14 residues. V lost 0 bases to trimming and J lost 0 bases, with 6 bases between them. Germline V gives CDR1 SGHVS, CDR2 FNYEAQ. CDR3 nucleotide sequence: TGTGCCAGCAGCTTAGCAATACACTCCTACGAGCAGTACTTC. It translates to CASSLAIHSYEQYF.

The J gene is TRBJ2-1, the V gene TRBV27; 10 bases map to TRBD1. The CDR3 is 13 amino acids. Germline lookup yields CDR1 MNHEY and CDR2 SMNVEV (reference sequence). V lost 8 bases, J lost 10 bases, and 8 bases stayed unmatched. The CDR3 nucleotides read TGTGCCAGCCAACGGACAGGGGGTCAGGAGCAGTTCTTC. This encodes CASQRTGGQEQFF.

The chain joins TRBV7-2 to TRBJ2-7; D not certain. V shed 1 base and J shed 6 bases, with 13 bases lying between them. There are 14 residues in the CDR3. The germline CDR1 and CDR2 sequences are SGHTA and FQGNSA. For the CDR3, the DNA is TGTGCCAGCAGCTTAGGGCTATCTCGTGGCGAGCAGTACTTC. This codes for CASSLGLSRGEQYF.